Each of the 19 T cell receptor beta chains below was sequenced from the same sample in a study of cytomegalovirus exposure and HLA in healthy donors. A multiplex PCR was run with 60 Vbeta primers and 13 Jbeta primers. Here immunoSEQ multiplex PCR was the method, and the copy in TCRdb shows in-frame clones only, minus some. The sample lists approximately 210,000 clones, around 75% seen once, with roughly 1.4% in the top ten. The sample consisted of PBMCs. The receptors derive from a woman between 50 and 59 years old in good health and CMV-seronegative.

The chain links TRBV7-2 to TRBJ2-7, with a weak D call TRBD1 (6 bases). V was pared by 2 bases and J by 5 bases, with 16 bases between. Looked up from germline, CDR1 is SGHTA and CDR2 is FQGNSA. The CDR3 runs to 15 residues. The CDR3 protein is CASSLPTGFRNEQYF. Here the CDR3 DNA reads TGTGCCAGCAGCTTACCGACAGGCTTTAGGAACGAGCAGTACTTC.

This rearrangement joins TRBV5-6 to TRBJ2-2, with D tentatively TRBD1 (6 bases). This CDR3 contains 15 residues. V was clipped by 0 bases and J by 0 bases, with 6 bases between them. Germline CDR1 SGHDT, CDR2 YYEEEE. The CDR3: CASSLAGANTGELFF. The CDR3 nucleotides are TGTGCCAGCAGCTTGGCAGGGGCGAACACCGGGGAGCTGTTTTTT.

There are a few counts of this clone. The chain recombines TRBV6-5 with TRBJ1-5, with TRBD1 matching 8 bases. CDR1 MNHEY and CDR2 SVGAGI come from the germline V gene. J gave up 3 bases and V 5 bases, and 6 bases lay outside the gene matches. This CDR3 comprises 15 residues. The CDR3 here is CASSSRQGFNQPQHF. CDR3 coding DNA: TGTGCCAGCAGTAGCCGACAGGGGTTCAATCAGCCCCAGCATTTT.

This chain links TRBV2 with TRBJ1-2, with 10 bases fitting TRBD1. This CDR3 spans 12 amino acids. Per the germline V gene, CDR1 is SNHLY and CDR2 is FYNNEI. The trim removed 6 bases at V and 7 bases at J, leaving 2 bases unmatched. CDR3 in amino acids: CASRGTGVGYTF. Written as DNA, the CDR3 is TGTGCCAGCAGGGGGACAGGGGTTGGCTACACCTTC.

This clone was counted between two and nine times. The chain joins TRBV7-6 to TRBJ1-1; unclear D gene. The CDR3 is 12 residues long. With 5 bases removed from V and 6 bases from J, the gap between germline ends came to 10 bases. Germline values: CDR1 SGHVS, CDR2 FNYEAQ. The chain's CDR3 is CASSRLMAEAFF. CDR3 bases: TGTGCCAGCAGCCGACTAATGGCTGAAGCTTTCTTT.

The chain couples TRBV11-1 to TRBJ1-1; unclear D gene. The CDR3 has 17 residues. The germline CDR1 and CDR2 sequences are SGHAT and FQDESV (reference sequence). Trimming took 4 bases from V and 1 from J, leaving 19 bases between them. The CDR3 loop is CASSSGNPSTRNTEAFF. For the CDR3, the DNA is TGTGCCAGCAGCTCCGGGAACCCAAGCACACGGAACACTGAAGCTTTCTTT.

The genes are TRBV6-6 and TRBJ2-1, with a possible D match to TRBD1 (5 bases). Trimming stripped 6 bases from V and 3 bases from J, with 12 bases between. CDR3 length: 14 amino acids. Germline CDR1 reads MNHNY; CDR2 reads SVGAGI (reference sequence). The CDR3 protein is CASSRQPDYNEQFF. The CDR3 DNA is TGTGCCAGCAGCCGACAGCCCGACTACAATGAGCAGTTCTTC.

About this clone: The junction and the germline gene differ at one end; a read error may be behind it. This chain joins TRBV15 and TRBJ1-1; maybe TRBD1 (6 bases). The CDR3 consists of 16 residues. CDR1 is LNHNV and CDR2 is YYDKDF in the germline V gene (reference sequence). The CDR3 protein is CATSRDERQGIPEGFF. The CDR3 nucleotides are TGTGCCACCAGCAGAGATGAGAGGCAGGGGATACCTGAAGGTTTCTTT.

The sample holds one count of this clone. The chain combines TRBV6-5 with TRBJ2-7, with D perhaps matching TRBD1 (6 bases). This CDR3 is 15 amino acids long. Germline CDR1 and CDR2: MNHEY and SVGAGI. Trimming stripped 4 bases from V and 2 bases from J, with 15 bases between. CDR3 in DNA: TGTGCCAGCAGTTTGCTGGTCACAGGGACCTACGAGCAGTACTTC. It encodes CASSLLVTGTYEQYF.

The J gene is TRBJ2-3, the V gene TRBV28; 9 positions agree with TRBD1. Germline CDR1 reads MDHEN; CDR2 reads SYDVKM. V was clipped by 5 bases and J by 5 bases; unmatched bases: 2. The CDR3 runs 13 residues. The CDR3 sequence is CASSRTGEDTQYF. DNA of the CDR3: TGTGCCAGCAGTCGGACAGGGGAAGATACGCAGTATTTT.

CDR3 residues: CASSLTREDTQYF. The DNA of the CDR3 is TGTGCCAGCAGTTTGACTAGGGAAGATACGCAGTATTTT. This chain connects TRBV6-5 to TRBJ2-3; possibly TRBD2 for D (6 bases). Germline V gives CDR1 MNHEY, CDR2 SVGAGI. The CDR3 runs to 13 residues. V was cut by 4 bases and J by 5 bases, with 10 bases left in between.

The chain links TRBV7-2 to TRBJ2-1, with D possibly being TRBD2 (5 bases). Germline V lookup: CDR1 SGHTA, CDR2 FQGNSA. Trimming pared 2 bases from V and 7 bases from J, leaving 9 bases between. The CDR3 runs 13 residues. CDR3 region: CASSLTSLNEQFF. CDR3 bases: TGTGCCAGCAGCTTAACTAGTCTGAATGAGCAGTTCTTC.

The gene calls are TRBV5-1 and TRBJ2-7, with 12 nucleotides matching TRBD2. Germline CDR1 is SGHRS and CDR2 is YFSETQ. The CDR3 is 15 residues long. The ends lost 3 bases at V and 3 bases at J; junction bases unmatched: 4. CDR3 DNA: TGCGCCAGCAGCTCGGGACTAGCGGGTCACTACGAGCAGTACTTC. This translates into CASSSGLAGHYEQYF.

The rearrangement joins TRBV7-2 to TRBJ2-2, with TRBD2 matching over 12 bases. Per the germline V gene, CDR1 is SGHTA and CDR2 is FQGNSA. The trim removed 4 bases at V and 6 bases at J, leaving 3 bases unmatched. The CDR3 totals 15 residues. CDR3 protein: CASSYLAGGPGELFF. The CDR3 DNA sequence: TGTGCCAGCAGCTATCTAGCGGGGGGGCCCGGGGAGCTGTTTTTT. The full variable domain, its missing parts supplied by reference TRBV7-2 and TRBJ2-2, is GAGVSQSPSNKVTEKGKDVELRCDPISGHTALYWYRQSLGQGLEFLIYFQGNSAPDKSGLPSDRFSAERTGGSVSTLTIQRTQQEDSAVYLCASSYLAGGPGELFFGEGSRLTVL.

This chain connects TRBV5-8 to TRBJ1-1; D may be TRBD1 (5 bases). V shed 4 bases and J shed 1 base, with 14 bases lying between them. CDR3 length: 15 residues. Germline CDR1 SGHTS, CDR2 YDEGEE. CDR3 sequence reads: CASSPGGVGNTEAFF. CDR3 sequence (DNA): TGTGCCAGCAGCCCCGGGGGGGTGGGGAACACTGAAGCTTTCTTT.

This clone was seen only a few times. The chain joins TRBV6-5 to TRBJ1-5, with a possible D match to TRBD1 (6 bases). The CDR3 has 14 amino acids. The germline gives CDR1 MNHEY, CDR2 SVGAGI. The ends were cut back, 0 bases at V and 6 bases at J, with 9 bases in the middle. The CDR3 sequence: CASSYSIGGQPQHF. CDR3 DNA sequence: TGTGCCAGCAGTTACTCGATAGGGGGTCAGCCCCAGCATTTT.

The chain combines TRBV18 with TRBJ2-2, with D perhaps matching TRBD1 (6 bases). Trimming removed 2 bases from V and 6 bases from J, with 16 bases in between. There are 16 residues in the CDR3. Germline V gives CDR1 KGHSH, CDR2 LQKENI. The CDR3 DNA is TGTGCCAGCTCACCATCATCCGACAGGCACGCCGGGGAGCTGTTTTTT. Translation gives CASSPSSDRHAGELFF.

The chain carries TRBV5-4 and TRBJ1-2; a weak D match, TRBD1 (5 bases). The germline V gene has CDR1 SGHNT and CDR2 YYREEE (reference sequence). The CDR3 is 16 amino acids. Between the trimmed V and J ends, which lost 0 bases and 2 bases, there was a span of 14 bases. CDR3 amino acids: CASSLAGEGKNYGYTF. CDR3 DNA sequence: TGTGCCAGCAGCTTGGCGGGGGAGGGAAAGAACTATGGCTACACCTTC.

This rearrangement joins TRBV29-1 to TRBJ2-5, with 7 bases matching TRBD2. The germline gives CDR1 SQVTM, CDR2 ANQGSEA. Trimming at V came to 4 bases and at J to 7 bases, leaving 9 bases not matched to a gene. The CDR3 runs 13 residues. The CDR3 DNA reads as TGCAGCGTTGCCCCCGCCCCGGGGGGGACCCAGTACTTC. Protein product: CSVAPAPGGTQYF.